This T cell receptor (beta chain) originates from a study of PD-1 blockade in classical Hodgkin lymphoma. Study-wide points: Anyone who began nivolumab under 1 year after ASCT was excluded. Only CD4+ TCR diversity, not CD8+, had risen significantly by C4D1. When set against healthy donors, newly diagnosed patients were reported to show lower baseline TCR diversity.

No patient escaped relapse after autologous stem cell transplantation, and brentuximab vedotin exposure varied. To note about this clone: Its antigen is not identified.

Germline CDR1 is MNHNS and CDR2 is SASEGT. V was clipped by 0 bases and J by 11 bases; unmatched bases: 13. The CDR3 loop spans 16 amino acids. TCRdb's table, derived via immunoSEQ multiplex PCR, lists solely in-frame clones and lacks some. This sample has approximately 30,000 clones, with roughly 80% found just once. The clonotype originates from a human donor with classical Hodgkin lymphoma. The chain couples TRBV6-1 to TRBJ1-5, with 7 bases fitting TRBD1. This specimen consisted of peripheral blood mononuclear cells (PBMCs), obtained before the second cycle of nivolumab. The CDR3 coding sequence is TGTGCCAGCAGTGAAGCGGGGACAGCCCCGTTTTTTGCCCAGCATTTT. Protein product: CASSEAGTAPFFAQHF.